The sequence of this T cell receptor (beta chain) was determined in a study of blood T cell repertoires in COVID-19. Across the study: Material from acute and convalescent COVID-19 was sourced from the United States, Italy and Spain.

This study enrolled people aged 18 to 89 from about two dozen US geographic areas. Exposed volunteers were people who met a COVID-19 case within 2 weeks before study entry. The CDR3 totals 15 residues. Germline V gene data show CDR1 as SGHVS and CDR2 as FQNEAQ. V lost 5 bases to trimming and J lost 0 bases, with 8 bases between them. This clone has at least ten counts. Authors' data handling: It was from reference gene primer amplification that nucleated cell counts were estimated. Sequencing used immunoSEQ multiplex PCR; TCRdb keeps in-frame clones, though not all of them. V, J and clone size reflect that table, while D and trimming were determined from the DNA. The table includes 250,000 or so clones, approximately 88% detected once.

The receptor was derived from a middle-aged woman who had been exposed to COVID-19. The chain carries TRBV7-8 and TRBJ2-6, with D maybe TRBD2 (5 bases). The sequenced sample consisted of PBMCs or T cells enriched from blood (not recorded which). For the CDR3, the DNA is TGTGCCAGCAGCGAAGGGAGCTCTGGGGCCAACGTCCTGACTTTC. Protein product: CASSEGSSGANVLTF. The whole variable domain, filled in from reference TRBV7-8 and TRBJ2-6, reads GAGVSQSPRYKVAKRGQDVALRCDPISGHVSLFWYQQALGQGPEFLTYFQNEAQLDKSGLPSDRFFAERPEGSVSTLKIQRTQQEDSAVYLCASSEGSSGANVLTFGAGSRLTVL.